Each of the 12 T cell receptor beta chains below was sequenced from the same sample in a study of T cell responses to AZD1222 COVID-19 vaccine. Here immunoSEQ multiplex PCR was the method, and the copy in TCRdb shows in-frame clones only, minus some. The profile covers some 40,000 clones, with around 82% appearing a single time and around 3.6% taken by the ten largest. This specimen was peripheral blood, taken on day 0 of AZD1222 vaccination. These receptors were collected from an adult in good health.

This clone was detected a few times. The chain joins TRBV6-5 to TRBJ1-5, with 7 bases that match TRBD1. This CDR3 is 13 amino acids long. Trimming cost V 6 bases and J 5 bases; bases outside gene matches: 4. CDR1 is MNHEY, CDR2 SVGAGI, per germline. CDR3 nucleotide sequence: TGTGCCAGCAGGAGAGACAGGGATCAGCCCCAGCATTTT. It yields the protein CASRRDRDQPQHF.

This clone was picked up a small number of times. The rearrangement links TRBV13 to TRBJ1-4; D remains unclear. The CDR3 contains 14 residues. The V gene's germline CDR1 is PRHDT and CDR2 FYEKMQ (reference sequence). With 6 bases removed from V and 5 bases from J, the gap between germline ends came to 13 bases. The CDR3 DNA sequence: TGTGCCAGCAGAGATGGTAGGGCAAATGAAAAACTGTTTTTT. Encoded protein: CASRDGRANEKLFF.

This clone is a singleton in its sample. CDR3 nucleotide sequence: TGTGCCAGCAGCTTAGATGGGTTAGGTTCTAACTATGGCTACACCTTC. Its protein is CASSLDGLGSNYGYTF. The V gene is TRBV11-2, the J gene TRBJ1-2, with unresolved D. The CDR3 covers 16 residues. Germline V gene data show CDR1 as SGHAT and CDR2 as FQNNGV. V was clipped by 0 bases and J by 0 bases, with 11 bases between them. Looking up the rest from reference TRBV11-2 and TRBJ1-2 gives the full variable domain: EAGVAQSPRYKIIEKRQSVAFWCNPISGHATLYWYQQILGQGPKLLIQFQNNGVVDDSQLPKDRFSAERLKGVDSTLKIQPAKLEDSAVYLCASSLDGLGSNYGYTFGSGTRLTVV.

The V and J genes are TRBV13 and TRBJ2-2; tentatively, D is TRBD2 (5 bases). The length of the CDR3 is 14 residues. Trimming left V 6 bases short and J 0 bases short, with 8 bases between. The V gene's germline CDR1 is PRHDT and CDR2 FYEKMQ (reference sequence). The CDR3, as DNA: TGTGCCAGCAGAGTCGGGGCGAACACCGGGGAGCTGTTTTTT. Encoded protein: CASRVGANTGELFF.

The table lists this clone with a few counts. The chain recombines TRBV2 with TRBJ1-5; perhaps TRBD1 as D (5 bases). The germline gives CDR1 SNHLY, CDR2 FYNNEI. This CDR3 is 14 amino acids long. The ends were cut back, 6 bases at V and 2 bases at J, with 11 bases in the middle. CDR3 DNA: TGTGCCAGCAGCCTCGGGACGGGCAATCAGCCCCAGCATTTT. This codes for CASSLGTGNQPQHF.

The chain is built from TRBV6-5 and TRBJ2-5; maybe TRBD2 (5 bases). The V end lost 8 bases, the J end lost 5 bases, and 15 bases lay between the germline ends. CDR1 MNHEY and CDR2 SVGAGI come from the germline V gene. The CDR3 runs to 13 residues. The CDR3 nucleotides read TGTGCCAGCGGGAGTGGCCAAGCTGAGACCCAGTACTTC. This translates into CASGSGQAETQYF.

The CDR3 here is CASSLESKLTDTQYF. As DNA, the CDR3 is TGCGCCAGCAGCTTGGAGTCCAAACTCACAGATACGCAGTATTTT. The rearrangement links TRBV5-1 to TRBJ2-3; D remains unclear. The CDR3 totals 15 residues. V lost 0 bases, J lost 2 bases, and 10 bases lay in between. Germline loops: CDR1 SGHRS, CDR2 YFSETQ.

The chain carries TRBV6-1 and TRBJ1-5, with D tentatively TRBD1 (5 bases). CDR1 is MNHNS, CDR2 SASEGT, per germline. CDR3 length: 13 residues. V was clipped by 3 bases and J by 7 bases, with 10 bases between them. The DNA of the CDR3 is TGTGCCAGCAGTGACAGGGTCCGCCAGCCCCAGCATTTT. This encodes CASSDRVRQPQHF.

The J gene is TRBJ1-1, the V gene TRBV28, with unresolved D. This CDR3 contains 13 residues. V lost 10 bases and J 2 bases, leaving 14 bases between the germline ends. Looked up from germline, CDR1 is MDHEN and CDR2 is SYDVKM. DNA of the CDR3: TGTGCCATAAGGGCACCTCCCAACACTGAAGCTTTCTTT. Translated, it gives CAIRAPPNTEAFF.

J is TRBJ1-2 and V is TRBV6-5; tentatively, D is TRBD1 (5 bases). Germline V gene lookup returns CDR1 MNHEY and CDR2 SVGAGI. V was trimmed by 7 bases and J by 4 bases, leaving 19 bases between them. The CDR3 has 15 residues. As DNA, the CDR3 is TGTGCCAGCACCGAGGGGACGGCAGAGACCTATGGCTACACCTTC. The encoded protein is CASTEGTAETYGYTF.

The chain is built from TRBV7-3 and TRBJ2-3, with D perhaps TRBD2 (5 bases). The CDR3 length is 15 residues. From germline, CDR1 is SGHTA and CDR2 FQGTGA. V dropped 2 bases and J dropped 1 base, with 10 bases sitting between them. CDR3 nucleotides: TGTGCCAGCAGCTTATCTTATAGCGGCACAGATACGCAGTATTTT. Translation gives CASSLSYSGTDTQYF. Using reference TRBV7-3 and TRBJ2-3 for the parts outside the CDR3, the full variable domain is GAGVSQTPSNKVTEKGKYVELRCDPISGHTALYWYRQSLGQGPEFLIYFQGTGAADDSGLPNDRFFAVRPEGSVSTLKIQRTERGDSAVYLCASSLSYSGTDTQYFGPGTRLTVL.

As concerns this clone: The sample holds other DNA sequences that translate to the same CDR3. The CDR3 DNA reads TGTGCCAGCAGTTTTAATTTAGGGTCCAATCAGCCCCAGCATTTT. Protein sequence: CASSFNLGSNQPQHF. This chain uses TRBV28 with TRBJ1-5; D not certain. Germline lookup yields CDR1 MDHEN and CDR2 SYDVKM. Between the trimmed V and J ends, which lost 3 bases and 3 bases, there was a span of 12 bases. The CDR3 sequence is 15 residues long.